This TCR beta chain was recovered during a study of shared T cell receptors in the human thymus. V dropped 3 bases and J dropped 5; count of bases not matched to a gene: 11. The CDR3 covers 16 residues. Germline V gene sequence: CDR1 MGHDK, CDR2 SYGVNS. The repertoire was sequenced with immunoSEQ multiplex PCR; TCRdb's copy has only in-frame clones and lacks some. Here the sample spans hundreds of thousands of clones, approximately 87% being singletons. These records were also assigned to another study, of human thymus T cells. That source reports: The donor group consisted of healthy Finnish infants who were having corrective surgery for congenital heart defects.

Sequencing was done on a sample of thymocytes. The receptor was derived from a boy in the first two years of life with a congenital heart defect. This rearrangement joins TRBV25-1 to TRBJ1-2; 8 nucleotides agree with TRBD1. The CDR3 loop reads CASSDKGQGGWYGYTF. CDR3 nucleotides: TGTGCCAGCAGTGATAAAGGACAGGGAGGTTGGTATGGCTACACCTTC.